The rows below give T cell receptor beta chains drawn from one sample of a study of blood T cell repertoires in COVID-19. Clones were sequenced by immunoSEQ multiplex PCR, and TCRdb holds only the in-frame ones, with some missing. The sample holds just under 50,000 clones, around 80% seen once. Specimen: peripheral blood. These receptors were obtained from a human donor in a cohort sampled during active COVID-19. CDR3s include the opening cysteine and the closing phenylalanine or tryptophan. A D gene is named only where the DNA matches it firmly. Size is stated for part of the rows, as once, few or many counts, or as a class when the clone is expanded.

TRBD2	TRBV3-1/TRBV3-2	once	TRBJ2-1	CASSQGEGLAREQFF	TGTGCCAGCAGCCAAGGGGAAGGACTAGCTAGGGAGCAGTTCTTC
TRBD2	TRBV27	.	TRBJ2-1	CASSKLAGDSEQFF	TGTGCCAGCAGCAAACTAGCGGGAGACAGTGAGCAGTTCTTC
TRBD1	TRBV19	.	TRBJ1-4	CASTMTPGQGATNEKLFF	TGTGCCAGTACCATGACCCCGGGACAGGGGGCAACTAATGAAAAACTGTTTTTT
.	TRBV3-1/TRBV3-2	.	TRBJ2-2	CASSLRGLNTGELFF	TGTGCCAGCAGCTTACGGGGGTTGAACACCGGGGAGCTGTTTTTT
TRBD2	TRBV7-9	.	TRBJ2-1	CASSFSGPNNEQFF	TGTGCCAGCAGCTTTAGCGGGCCTAACAATGAGCAGTTCTTC
TRBD1	TRBV18	.	TRBJ1-1	CASSPRTGYMNTEAFF	TGTGCCAGCTCACCCAGGACAGGGTACATGAACACTGAAGCTTTCTTT
TRBD2	TRBV11-3	.	TRBJ2-3	CASSHRPGLAGEGTDTQYF	TGTGCCAGCAGCCATCGTCCGGGACTAGCGGGAGAAGGGACAGATACGCAGTATTTT
.	TRBV7-2	.	TRBJ1-6	CASSPQRNSYNSPLHF	TGTGCCAGCAGTCCGCAGAGGAACTCCTATAATTCACCCCTCCACTTT
.	TRBV7-6	.	TRBJ2-2	CASSSRFTGELFF	TGTGCCAGCAGCTCTAGGTTCACCGGGGAGCTGTTTTTT
.	TRBV7-2	.	TRBJ2-2	CASSLASQTNTGELFF	TGTGCCAGCAGCTTAGCATCCCAGACGAACACCGGGGAGCTGTTTTTT
.	TRBV14	.	TRBJ2-2	CASSPGRGVTGELFF	TGTGCCAGCAGCCCTGGGCGGGGAGTCACCGGGGAGCTGTTTTTT
TRBD1	TRBV3-1/TRBV3-2	.	TRBJ2-7	CASSQGTGGREQYF	TGTGCCAGCAGCCAAGGGACAGGTGGACGCGAGCAGTACTTC
.	TRBV19	few	TRBJ2-4	CASSIGLTGDGNIQYF	TGTGCCAGTAGTATAGGGTTAACGGGAGACGGGAACATTCAGTACTTC
TRBD1	TRBV14	few	TRBJ1-1	CASGTGNTEAFF	TGTGCCAGCGGGACAGGAAACACTGAAGCTTTCTTT
TRBD1	TRBV15	.	TRBJ2-1	CATSRDFGTGGEQFF	TGTGCCACCAGCAGAGATTTCGGGACAGGTGGTGAGCAGTTCTTC
.	TRBV6-5	.	TRBJ2-7	CASSKQGSYEQYF	TGTGCCAGCAGTAAACAGGGCTCCTACGAGCAGTACTTC
TRBD1	TRBV10-3	.	TRBJ2-7	CATDAGQGNEQYF	TGTGCCACCGATGCGGGACAGGGGAACGAGCAGTACTTC
.	TRBV20-1	.	TRBJ1-1	CSQQGRTEAFF	TGCAGCCAACAGGGAAGAACTGAAGCTTTCTTT
.	TRBV7-2	.	TRBJ1-2	CASSLGTGNNGYTF	TGTGCCAGCAGCTTAGGCACGGGAAATAATGGCTACACCTTC
.	TRBV30	.	TRBJ2-7	CAWKPKLGTYEQYF	TGTGCCTGGAAGCCGAAACTAGGAACCTACGAGCAGTACTTC
.	TRBV5-4	.	TRBJ2-1	CASSPGGAGSYNEQFF	TGTGCCAGCAGCCCCGGAGGGGCCGGTTCCTACAATGAGCAGTTCTTC
TRBD1	TRBV6-2/TRBV6-3	.	TRBJ2-7	CASSFGQVVNEQYF	TGTGCCAGCAGTTTCGGACAGGTAGTTAACGAGCAGTACTTC
TRBD1	TRBV5-5	.	TRBJ2-1	CASRGRQGALSNEQFF	TGTGCCAGCAGGGGGAGACAGGGAGCTTTGAGCAATGAGCAGTTCTTC
TRBD1	TRBV2	.	TRBJ2-5	CASRDDRVRETQYF	TGTGCCAGCAGGGACGACAGGGTACGAGAGACCCAGTACTTC
.	TRBV4-2	few	TRBJ2-2	CASSHQPRADTGELFF	TGTGCCAGCAGCCACCAGCCGAGGGCCGACACCGGGGAGCTGTTTTTT
TRBD1	TRBV24-1	once	TRBJ2-1	CATSDLPGTGYNEQFF	TGTGCCACCAGTGATCTCCCCGGGACAGGGTACAATGAGCAGTTCTTC
.	TRBV9	.	TRBJ2-7	CASSVSLESYEQYF	TGTGCCAGCAGCGTAAGTCTTGAGTCCTACGAGCAGTACTTC
TRBD1	TRBV6-6	.	TRBJ2-7	CASSKGQGGEQYF	TGTGCCAGCAGTAAGGGACAGGGAGGCGAGCAGTACTTC
.	TRBV5-1	few	TRBJ2-7	CASSLNSGGGYEQYF	TGCGCCAGCAGCTTAAATTCCGGAGGCGGCTACGAGCAGTACTTC
.	TRBV29-1	.	TRBJ1-1	CSVEPRGNTEAFF	TGCAGCGTTGAACCCCGCGGGAACACTGAAGCTTTCTTT
.	TRBV6-2/TRBV6-3	.	TRBJ1-1	CASSYLTPGNTEAFF	TGTGCCAGCAGTTACCTGACGCCGGGGAACACTGAAGCTTTCTTT
.	TRBV4-3	.	TRBJ2-2	CASSREFRLNTGELFF	TGCGCCAGCAGCCGAGAATTCAGGCTGAACACCGGGGAGCTGTTTTTT
TRBD2	TRBV6-6	.	TRBJ2-5	CASSYDLAGVETQYF	TGTGCCAGCAGTTACGATCTAGCGGGAGTAGAGACCCAGTACTTC
TRBD1	TRBV5-1	.	TRBJ1-1	CASSSGQANTEAFF	TGCGCCAGCAGCTCTGGACAGGCGAACACTGAAGCTTTCTTT
TRBD2	TRBV10-1	.	TRBJ2-5	CASSEVRTSGETQYF	TGCGCCAGCAGTGAAGTCAGGACTAGTGGAGAGACCCAGTACTTC
.	TRBV7-9	.	TRBJ1-1	CASSSQGNTEAFF	TGTGCCAGCAGCTCCCAGGGGAACACTGAAGCTTTCTTT
.	TRBV3-1/TRBV3-2	few	TRBJ1-2	CASSKAGSNYGYTF	TGTGCCAGCAGCAAGGCGGGGAGTAACTATGGCTACACCTTC
TRBD2	TRBV18	.	TRBJ2-1	CASARGAGTSGNTYNEQFF	TGTGCCAGCGCTAGGGGGGCAGGGACTAGCGGGAATACCTACAATGAGCAGTTCTTC
TRBD2	TRBV19	.	TRBJ2-6	CASSITRGAGANVLTF	TGTGCCAGTAGTATAACCCGGGGGGCTGGGGCCAACGTCCTGACTTTC
.	TRBV3-1/TRBV3-2	.	TRBJ2-1	CASSQGRVQQFF	TGTGCCAGCAGCCAAGGGAGGGTCCAGCAGTTCTTC
.	TRBV5-6	.	TRBJ1-1	CASSFSPGEGGNTEAFF	TGTGCCAGCAGCTTCTCCCCTGGGGAGGGCGGAAACACTGAAGCTTTCTTT
.	TRBV10-3	.	TRBJ2-4	CAIRDSGNIQYF	TGTGCCATCAGGGACTCGGGAAACATTCAGTACTTC
TRBD2	TRBV5-4	.	TRBJ2-7	CASTLGAPGGHEQYF	TGTGCCAGCACCTTAGGGGCCCCGGGAGGACACGAGCAGTACTTC
TRBD1	TRBV19	.	TRBJ2-3	CASSSPYRDREPDTQYF	TGTGCCAGTAGTTCCCCTTACCGGGACAGGGAGCCAGATACGCAGTATTTT
.	TRBV27	few	TRBJ1-5	CASSLFGPGSNQPQHF	TGTGCCAGCAGTTTGTTTGGGCCAGGGAGCAATCAGCCCCAGCATTTT
.	TRBV7-8	.	TRBJ2-1	CASNPISEYYNEQFF	TGTGCCAGCAACCCTATTTCCGAGTACTACAATGAGCAGTTCTTC
.	TRBV12-3/TRBV12-4	.	TRBJ2-2	CASNWRVIGELFF	TGTGCCAGCAATTGGAGGGTTATCGGGGAGCTGTTTTTT